The present T cell receptor beta chain was sequenced within a study of blood T cell repertoires in COVID-19 (TCRdb year 2020). Notes on the research overall: Collaborator samples came from the United States, Italy and Spain and covered acute and convalescent phases of COVID-19. The repertoires were made available in a free public database intended to serve as a resource for research on the immune response to SARS-CoV-2. The samples were drawn from two sources: the first 160 participants of the ongoing ImmuneRACE study, and 950 to 1,500 subjects contributed by 6 global collaborators. The prospective study material was composed of cDNA or gDNA derived from T cells, B-cell-depleted T cells, or PBMCs. Where available, HLA class I and class II types were taken from metadata supplied by the sample provider and were not determined by assay-based typing. Deeply sampled blood TCRbeta repertoires from subjects exposed to, actively infected with, or recovered from COVID-19 were included in the dataset. A de-identified subject ID, COVID-19 status, age in years and sex were almost always included in the sample metadata.

Broad study findings and their caveats: The amount of clinical and demographic metadata varied by source and participant and was provided uncurated.

The immunoSEQ Assay, a bias-controlled multiplex PCR, was used to amplify TCRbeta CDR3 regions from genomic DNA. Under the source paper's analysis protocol: The number of nucleated cells in each sample was estimated from the amplification of reference gene primers within the assay. To quantify the absolute abundance of each unique TCRbeta CDR3 rearrangement, sequence reads were collapsed and filtered. For each sample, productive Simpson clonality was calculated as the square root of Simpson's diversity index over productive rearrangements. Here the immuneACCESS table is served through TCRdb, limited to in-frame sequences with V and J called. Missing clones are a known gap in these copies; in checked studies unresolved V genes cover under half, and the rest lacks a known reason. D and trimming come from the DNA, and the V and J calls and clone size come from that table. In all, the sample holds 150,000 to 200,000 clones, and approximately 91% of those were seen once. The ten largest account for roughly 4.5% of the sample.

Taken from cysteine to phenylalanine, the CDR3 has 14 residues. The entry retains the CDR3 DNA only, 42 bases that are in frame from base 1. CDR1 and CDR2 are drawn from the germline V gene: SGHNT, YENEEA. V has 5 bases trimmed and J has 8 bases trimmed; junction bases matching no gene number 7. At one collaborating source in Seattle, patients were enrolled during active infection and were followed longitudinally through the course of disease. Collaborating institutions collected whole blood in K2EDTA tubes following their own protocols. For TCRbeta analysis, collaborators shipped samples in one of three forms: frozen whole blood, isolated PBMCs, or DNA extracted from either of those sample types. Concerning this clone itself: Its antigen is still unknown. There are no base qualities to consult, and no much larger clone falls within one base.

The source material was peripheral blood. This TCR derives from a man aged 18 to 29 with COVID-19, enrolled during active disease. The rearrangement joined TRBV11-3 to TRBJ2-4; TRBD1 agrees with 9 junctional bases. CDR3 protein: CASSLSGQGYIQYF. The nucleotides are TGTGCCAGCAGCCTATCGGGACAGGGATACATTCAGTACTTC.